This TCR beta chain comes out of a study of T cells in Graves' hyperthyroidism and ophthalmopathy. What was amplified from RNA transcripts were TCR beta CDR3 regions. First-round RT-PCR of the TCR CDR3 relied on the HTBI primer set. TCRdb re-called the multiplex PCR reads with MiXCR, one entry per CDR3 protein. The sample has 550,000 to 800,000 distinct CDR3 sequences; about 16% are singletons. The receptor's source is a man younger than 35 with Graves' hyperthyroidism. The specimen sequenced was blood.

DNA of the CDR3: TGTGCCAGCAGCTTAATCCCCATTAGCACAGATACGCAGTATTTT. Translating gives CASSLIPISTDTQYF. The chain joins TRBV7-2 to TRBJ2-3, with no clear D. The CDR3 is made up of 15 amino acids. Germline lookup yields CDR1 SGHTA and CDR2 FQGNSA. Trimming pared 2 bases from V and 0 bases from J, leaving 9 bases between.